The 12 T cell receptor beta chains presented below share a single source sample, sequenced in a study of blood T cell repertoires in COVID-19. Produced via immunoSEQ multiplex PCR; TCRdb's table is partial and in-frame only. Here the sample spans 100,000 to 150,000 clones, roughly 88% being singletons. The specimen was peripheral blood. The receptor source for this set is a woman older than 75 with acute or convalescent COVID-19.

This clone was counted once. The gene calls are TRBV2 and TRBJ1-5; D remains ambiguous. This CDR3 has 13 residues. Trimming shortened V by 1 base and J by 4 bases, and 5 bases separated the two germline ends. Germline V lookup: CDR1 SNHLY, CDR2 FYNNEI. The CDR3, as DNA: TGTGCCAGCAGTGAAGATCGGAATCAGCCCCAGCATTTT. Its protein is CASSEDRNQPQHF.

This chain links TRBV7-2 with TRBJ1-3; D unresolved. V gave up 2 bases and J gave up 0 bases, with 5 bases separating them. In germline, CDR1 is SGHTA, CDR2 FQGNSA. The CDR3 totals 14 residues. The DNA for the CDR3 is TGTGCCAGCAGCTTAAAACTCTCTGGAAACACCATATATTTT. As protein: CASSLKLSGNTIYF.

This chain links TRBV6-5 with TRBJ2-5; D remains ambiguous. The CDR3 has 11 residues. Germline-derived CDR1 and CDR2 are MNHEY and SVGAGI. V was pared by 8 bases and J by 5 bases, with 9 bases between. CDR3 DNA sequence: TGTGCCAGCTCGCTAGAGGAGACCCAGTACTTC. It specifies CASSLEETQYF.

The V gene is TRBV5-6, the J gene TRBJ2-3, with 11 bases aligning to TRBD2. V was clipped by 2 bases and J by 6 bases; unmatched bases: 8. Per germline, CDR1 SGHDT and CDR2 YYEEEE. There are 16 residues in the CDR3. CDR3 sequence: CASSLISGRAEDTQYF. In nucleotides, the CDR3 is TGTGCCAGCAGCTTAATTAGCGGGAGGGCCGAGGATACGCAGTATTTT.

J is TRBJ2-5 and V is TRBV5-1, with 7 bases identical to TRBD1. Germline V lookup: CDR1 SGHRS, CDR2 YFSETQ. The CDR3 extends over 13 amino acids. After removal of 4 bases from V and 5 bases from J, the junction contained 5 bases not matched to a gene. The CDR3 DNA follows: TGCGCCAGCAGCCTTACAGGGGCCGAGACCCAGTACTTC. Its translation: CASSLTGAETQYF.

The rearrangement links TRBV18 to TRBJ1-1; D gene uncertain. Germline CDR1 reads KGHSH; CDR2 reads LQKENI. The germline V and J ends were trimmed by 1 base and 4 bases, with 7 bases remaining between them. The CDR3 has 13 residues. CDR3 protein: CASSPLGSTEAFF. The CDR3 DNA is TGTGCCAGCTCACCACTTGGGAGCACTGAAGCTTTCTTT.

The V call is TRBV3-1 (or the pseudogene TRBV3-2), the J call TRBJ1-1; D unresolved. V was clipped by 0 bases and J by 3 bases, with 5 bases between them. The length of the CDR3 is 13 residues. CDR1 LGHDT and CDR2 YNNKEL come from the germline V gene (reference sequence). The CDR3 loop is CASSQDYDTEAFF. Here the CDR3 DNA reads TGTGCCAGCAGCCAAGATTATGACACTGAAGCTTTCTTT.

The chain joins TRBV3-1 (or the pseudogene TRBV3-2) to TRBJ1-5; a possible D gene is TRBD1 (5 bases). Germline V CDR1 and CDR2: LGHDT, YNNKEL (reference sequence). Trimming stripped 1 base from V and 0 bases from J, with 13 bases between. The CDR3 length is 17 residues. CDR3 region: CASSQVQGPYSNQPQHF. DNA of the CDR3: TGTGCCAGCAGCCAAGTCCAGGGCCCCTATAGCAATCAGCCCCAGCATTTT.

This rearrangement joins TRBV28 to TRBJ2-3; D is perhaps TRBD1 (6 bases). V lost 8 bases and J lost 0, with 15 bases in between. CDR3 length: 15 residues. Germline loops: CDR1 MDHEN, CDR2 SYDVKM. The CDR3 is CASPPRQASTDTQYF. The CDR3 nucleotides read TGTGCCAGCCCCCCCCGACAGGCGAGCACAGATACGCAGTATTTT.

V is TRBV7-9 and J is TRBJ2-7, with 11 bases lining up with TRBD2. J was trimmed by 3 bases and V by 5 bases; bases with no gene match: 3. Germline V lookup: CDR1 SEHNR, CDR2 FQNEAQ (reference sequence). The CDR3 length is 14 residues. In DNA form, the CDR3 reads TGTGCCAGCAGCGCGCTAGCGGGGGGCTACGAGCAGTACTTC. This codes for CASSALAGGYEQYF.

The genes are TRBV5-8 and TRBJ2-4; D unclear. This CDR3 has 16 residues. Trimming stripped 3 bases from V and 0 bases from J, with 13 bases between. Germline V gene data show CDR1 as SGHTS and CDR2 as YDEGEE. The CDR3 DNA is TGTGCCAGCAGCTACGAGGTTTCGTTAGCCAAAAACATTCAGTACTTC. Translation: CASSYEVSLAKNIQYF.

The chain has TRBV7-2 and TRBJ2-5, with a possible D match to TRBD2 (6 bases). The V end lost 3 bases, the J end lost 5 bases, and 13 bases lay between the germline ends. CDR3 length: 14 amino acids. CDR1 and CDR2 from the germline V gene are SGHTA and FQGNSA. Here the CDR3 DNA reads TGTGCCAGCAGCTTTGTGTCCGGGGGTGAGACCCAGTACTTC. Translating gives CASSFVSGGETQYF.